The source of this T cell receptor beta chain is a study of shared clonotypes between healthy human individuals. General study findings and limits: Generally, naive subsets (rather than memory subsets) showed larger estimated richness. Non-shared clonotypes had lower generation probabilities than clonotypes shared by all four sorted-subset donors.

Sorted-subset replicate PCRs used 200 ng DNA, about 30,000 T cell genomes. Using immunoSEQ multiplex PCR, the repertoire was profiled, and TCRdb retains in-frame clones only, with some absent. The data hold around 340,000 clones, with less than 85% observed a single time. A note on this clone: Its antigen is not known.

In germline, CDR1 is MNHNS, CDR2 SASEGT. CDR3 length equals 15 residues. V dropped 6 bases and J dropped 2; count of bases not matched to a gene: 9. The sample taken for sequencing was memory CD4+ T cells sorted from blood. Subset: CD45RA-negative fraction. This chain connects TRBV6-1 to TRBJ2-5, with 7 bases that match TRBD1. This sequence originates from a man aged 25 to 40 in good health. CDR3 DNA: TGTGCCAGCAGGGGGACAGAATTTAGGCAAGAGACCCAGTACTTC. Its translation: CASRGTEFRQETQYF.